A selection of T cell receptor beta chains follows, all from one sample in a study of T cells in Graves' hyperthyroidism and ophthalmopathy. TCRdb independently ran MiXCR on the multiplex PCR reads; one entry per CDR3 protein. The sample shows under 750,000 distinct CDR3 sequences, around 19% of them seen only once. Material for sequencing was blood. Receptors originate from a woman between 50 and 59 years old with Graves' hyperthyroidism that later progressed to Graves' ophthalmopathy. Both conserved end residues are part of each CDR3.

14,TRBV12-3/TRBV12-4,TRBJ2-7,CASSGGPGVYEQYF
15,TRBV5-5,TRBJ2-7,CASSAGTGRGREQYF
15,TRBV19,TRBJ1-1,CASSITGTANTEAFF
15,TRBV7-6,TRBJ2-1,CASSKGGDLTIGQFF
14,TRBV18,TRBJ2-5,CASSPPTGVETQYF
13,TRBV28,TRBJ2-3,CASSFRYTDTQYF
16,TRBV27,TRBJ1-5,CASSVGVGTVNQPQHF
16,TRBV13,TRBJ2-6,CASSFPDVAGANVLTF
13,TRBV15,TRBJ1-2,CATSRHQEYGYTF
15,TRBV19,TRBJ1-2,CASSIDPLPINGYTF
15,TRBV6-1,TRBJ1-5,CASSDWRGGNQPQHF
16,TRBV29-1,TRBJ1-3,CSVEELGESSGNTLYF
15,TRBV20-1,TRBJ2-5,CSARGRDWRMETQYF
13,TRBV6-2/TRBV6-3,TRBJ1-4,CASSWSTNEKLFF
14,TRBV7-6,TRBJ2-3,CASSALRGTDTQYF
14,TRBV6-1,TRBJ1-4,CASRLGTDYEKLFF
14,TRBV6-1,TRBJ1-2,CASSESPENYGYTF
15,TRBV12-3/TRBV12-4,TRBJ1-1,CASTPPVIRVTEAFF
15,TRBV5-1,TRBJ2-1,CASRSLTSGGEEQFF
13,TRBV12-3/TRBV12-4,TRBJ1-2,CASSYERNYGYTF
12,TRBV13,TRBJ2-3,CASSGLPDTQYF
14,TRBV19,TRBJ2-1,CASSRGTGGYEQFF
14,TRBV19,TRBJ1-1,CASSIGSENTEAFF
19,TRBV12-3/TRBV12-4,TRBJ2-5,CASSLYVLAGGPGQETQYF
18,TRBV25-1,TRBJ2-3,CASSESLAGGLGTDTQYF
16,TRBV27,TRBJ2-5,CASSLFSGGADETQYF
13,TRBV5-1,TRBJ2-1,CASRLNPDNEQFF